Each of the 25 T cell receptor beta chains below was sequenced from the same sample in a study of control samples from healthy donors and cancer patients. Repertoires were generated with immunoSEQ multiplex PCR, while TCRdb's copy carries only in-frame clones and drops some. The sample lists under 150,000 clones, more than 85% seen once, with roughly 2.6% in the top ten. Sequenced material: blood. These receptors were obtained from a man under 40 in good health.

This clone has just one count. V and J are TRBV19 and TRBJ2-7; D unresolved. Germline values: CDR1 LNHDA, CDR2 SQIVND (reference sequence). Deletions cut 4 bases from V and 3 bases from J, with 16 bases between. The CDR3 sequence is 15 residues long. The CDR3 DNA follows: TGTGCCAGTAGTACCTTCTCGGGCAGCAACTACGAGCAGTACTTC. Its protein product is CASSTFSGSNYEQYF. The whole variable domain, remainder taken from reference TRBV19 and TRBJ2-7, is DGGITQSPKYLFRKEGQNVTLSCEQNLNHDAMYWYRQDPGQGLRLIYYSQIVNDFQKGDIAEGYSVSREKKESFPLTVTSAQKNPTAFYLCASSTFSGSNYEQYFGPGTRLTVT.

The rearrangement joins TRBV2 to TRBJ2-7; D may be TRBD2 (6 bases). CDR3 length equals 14 residues. With 7 bases removed from V and 2 bases from J, the gap between germline ends came to 15 bases. Germline lookup yields CDR1 SNHLY and CDR2 FYNNEI. The CDR3 sequence is CASTGDSTTYEQYF. The CDR3 nucleotides are TGTGCCAGCACTGGGGACTCAACAACCTACGAGCAGTACTTC.

The chain carries TRBV19 and TRBJ2-5; 12 bases map to TRBD2. J gave up 7 bases and V 5 bases, and 8 bases lay outside the gene matches. The CDR3 extends over 15 amino acids. Looked up from germline, CDR1 is LNHDA and CDR2 is SQIVND (reference sequence). The CDR3 DNA is TGTGCCAGTAGTCAAAGACTAGCGGGGGTCACGACCCAGTACTTC. This codes for CASSQRLAGVTTQYF.

This rearrangement joins TRBV2 to TRBJ1-1; possibly TRBD1 for D (5 bases). The CDR3 is 13 amino acids. The V and J ends lost 8 bases and 4 bases respectively, with 14 bases between them. Germline V lookup: CDR1 SNHLY, CDR2 FYNNEI. CDR3 bases: TGTGCCAGCGGCAGGGAGGAGGGCACTGAAGCTTTCTTT. Translating it yields CASGREEGTEAFF.

The chain couples TRBV2 to TRBJ1-3, with unresolved D. Looked up from germline, CDR1 is SNHLY and CDR2 is FYNNEI. V dropped 7 bases and J dropped 0 bases, with 13 bases sitting between them. The CDR3 spans 15 residues. The CDR3, as DNA: TGTGCCAGCAATGGCGGGAGGGTCTCTGGAAACACCATATATTTT. Translating it yields CASNGGRVSGNTIYF.

The rearrangement uses TRBV30 and TRBJ1-2; 12 nucleotides match TRBD1. CDR1 and CDR2 (germline): GTSNPN, SVGIG (reference sequence). V was clipped by 3 bases and J by 4 bases; unmatched bases: 6. The CDR3 consists of 15 residues. CDR3 coding DNA: TGTGCCTGGAGCACGGGACAGGGGGCCCTCTATGGCTACACCTTC. Residues: CAWSTGQGALYGYTF.

The CDR3 spells CASSGPYNEQFF. The DNA of the CDR3 is TGTGCCAGCTCCGGACCTTACAATGAGCAGTTCTTC. The V and J genes are TRBV12-3 or TRBV12-4 and TRBJ2-1; no clear D. V was clipped by 8 bases and J by 4 bases, with 9 bases between them. The CDR3 spans 12 residues.

This chain links TRBV6-5 with TRBJ1-1; 7 nucleotides match TRBD1. With V trimmed by 6 bases and J by 9 bases, 4 bases remained unmatched. The germline V gene has CDR1 MNHEY and CDR2 SVGAGI. The CDR3 spans 11 residues. Here the CDR3 DNA reads TGTGCCAGCAGGTGGGACAGCAAAGCTTTCTTT. This encodes CASRWDSKAFF.

This clone was seen just once. The V gene is TRBV29-1, the J gene TRBJ1-1; unclear D gene. The ends were cut back, 4 bases at V and 0 bases at J, with 3 bases in the middle. CDR1 is SQVTM, CDR2 ANQGSEA, per germline. The CDR3 extends over 11 amino acids. CDR3 in amino acids: CSVAMNTEAFF. CDR3 nucleotides: TGCAGCGTTGCTATGAACACTGAAGCTTTCTTT.

V gene TRBV20-1 combines with J gene TRBJ1-1; D possibly corresponds to TRBD1 (5 bases). CDR1 and CDR2 (germline): DFQATT, SNEGSKA (reference sequence). Trimming removed 5 bases at V and 7 bases at J, with 11 bases between. This CDR3 is 11 amino acids long. CDR3 sequence reads: CSARPGGEAFF. In DNA, the CDR3 is TGCAGTGCTCGGCCGGGGGGTGAAGCTTTCTTT.

The gene calls are TRBV2 and TRBJ1-5, with a weak D call TRBD1 (5 bases). Germline V CDR1 and CDR2: SNHLY, FYNNEI. The CDR3 is 14 amino acids. V was shortened by 5 bases and J by 4 bases, with 12 bases between the two germline ends. The CDR3 is CASSYRGPNQPQHF. As DNA, the CDR3 is TGTGCCAGCAGTTACCGGGGCCCAAATCAGCCCCAGCATTTT.

V usage is TRBV5-6 and J usage is TRBJ1-1, with unresolved D. Trimming cost V 3 bases and J 0 bases, with 12 bases left between them. Germline V gene lookup returns CDR1 SGHDT and CDR2 YYEEEE. The CDR3 sequence is 15 residues long. The CDR3 nucleotides read TGTGCCAGCAGCTCCAAGGTTTCAGTGAACACTGAAGCTTTCTTT. Its protein product is CASSSKVSVNTEAFF. The full variable domain, completed using reference TRBV5-6 and TRBJ1-1, is DAGVTQSPTHLIKTRGQQVTLRCSPKSGHDTVSWYQQALGQGPQFIFQYYEEEERQRGNFPDRFSGHQFPNYSSELNVNALLLGDSALYLCASSSKVSVNTEAFFGQGTRLTVV.

The chain recombines TRBV7-8 with TRBJ2-2; 7 nucleotides align to TRBD2. The CDR3 extends over 15 amino acids. Germline V gene data show CDR1 as SGHVS and CDR2 as FQNEAQ. With 1 base clipped from V and 7 bases from J, the junction kept 6 bases outside the gene matches. CDR3 DNA: TGTGCCAGCAGCTTAGTCGGGCGGGGGAGCGGGGAGCTGTTTTTT. It encodes CASSLVGRGSGELFF. The full variable domain, its missing parts supplied by reference TRBV7-8 and TRBJ2-2, is GAGVSQSPRYKVAKRGQDVALRCDPISGHVSLFWYQQALGQGPEFLTYFQNEAQLDKSGLPSDRFFAERPEGSVSTLKIQRTQQEDSAVYLCASSLVGRGSGELFFGEGSRLTVL.

The rearrangement links TRBV6-1 to TRBJ1-1; no clear D gene. Germline values: CDR1 MNHNS, CDR2 SASEGT. Trimming cost V 2 bases and J 4 bases, with 8 bases left between them. The CDR3 has 13 amino acids. CDR3 region: CASSEWEITEAFF. CDR3 DNA sequence: TGTGCCAGCAGTGAATGGGAGATCACTGAAGCTTTCTTT.

The chain employs TRBV19 and TRBJ1-5; 8 bases are a match to TRBD1. This CDR3 contains 14 residues. Germline lookup yields CDR1 LNHDA and CDR2 SQIVND (reference sequence). V was pared by 6 bases and J by 4 bases, with 5 bases of the junction left unmatched. CDR3: CASSPRDRNQPQHF. The DNA of the CDR3 is TGTGCCAGTAGCCCCCGGGACAGGAATCAGCCCCAGCATTTT.

The chain couples TRBV27 to TRBJ1-5; 9 nucleotides agree with TRBD1. CDR1 is MNHEY and CDR2 is SMNVEV in the germline V gene (reference sequence). V was clipped by 5 bases and J by 0 bases; unmatched bases: 5. There are 16 residues in the CDR3. The chain's CDR3 is CASSKNRGLSNQPQHF. The CDR3, as DNA: TGTGCCAGCAGTAAGAACAGGGGGCTTAGCAATCAGCCCCAGCATTTT.

The V and J genes are TRBV7-9 and TRBJ1-1; 10 positions agree with TRBD1. Germline V CDR1 and CDR2: SEHNR, FQNEAQ (reference sequence). There are 15 residues in the CDR3. Unmatched junction bases numbered 6, after V lost 5 bases and J lost 3 bases. This CDR3 reads CASSPGGTGDTEAFF. CDR3 DNA: TGTGCCAGCAGCCCCGGCGGGACAGGGGACACTGAAGCTTTCTTT.

The genes are TRBV2 and TRBJ1-2, with a weak D call TRBD1 (5 bases). The CDR3 is 14 residues long. V was clipped by 4 bases and J by 2 bases, with 11 bases between them. Germline V CDR1 and CDR2: SNHLY, FYNNEI. The CDR3 protein is CASSGPEGNYGYTF. The CDR3 nucleotides read TGTGCCAGCAGTGGACCTGAGGGGAACTATGGCTACACCTTC.

This clone was recorded only once. V gene TRBV5-5 combines with J gene TRBJ2-5, with 9 bases that match TRBD1. Germline CDR1 SGHKS, CDR2 YYEKEE (reference sequence). The CDR3 runs to 15 residues. Trimming at V came to 3 bases and at J to 4 bases, leaving 7 bases not matched to a gene. The CDR3 loop reads CASSSRDRVGETQYF. DNA of the CDR3: TGTGCCAGCAGCTCCCGGGACAGGGTAGGAGAGACCCAGTACTTC.

The genes are TRBV28 and TRBJ1-4, with 7 bases lining up with TRBD1. The germline V gene has CDR1 MDHEN and CDR2 SYDVKM. The CDR3 extends over 14 amino acids. The trim removed 6 bases at V and 7 bases at J, leaving 8 bases unmatched. CDR3 amino acids: CASSPGRGREKLFF. Written as DNA, the CDR3 is TGTGCCAGCAGCCCGGGGAGGGGGCGTGAAAAACTGTTTTTT.

This clone was seen only once. This chain joins TRBV6-4 and TRBJ2-7; D remains unclear. V was cut by 5 bases and J by 0 bases, with 11 bases left in between. From germline, CDR1 is MRHNA and CDR2 SNTAGT. The CDR3 sequence is 14 residues long. The CDR3 loop is CASSPAVGSYEQYF. For the CDR3, the DNA is TGTGCCAGCAGTCCCGCCGTGGGCTCCTACGAGCAGTACTTC.

This chain links TRBV12-1 with TRBJ1-1; TRBD1 is the table's D call, not checked against the DNA. TRBV12-1 is an annotated pseudogene. The CDR3 totals 18 residues. CDR3 coding DNA: TGTGCCAGCAGCTTTGGATTCAGGGTTTCTTTTAGGAACACTGAAGCTTTCTTT. Its protein is CASSFGFRVSFRNTEAFF.

The J gene is TRBJ1-2, the V gene TRBV9; no firm D call. Per the germline V gene, CDR1 is SGDLS and CDR2 is YYNGEE. This CDR3 has 12 amino acids. V was pared by 6 bases and J by 7 bases, with 13 bases between. CDR3 DNA: TGTGCCAGCATTGCCACGTCGGGTGGCTACACCTTC. This gives the protein CASIATSGGYTF. The complete variable domain, with remaining parts taken from reference TRBV9 and TRBJ1-2, reads DSGVTQTPKHLITATGQRVTLRCSPRSGDLSVYWYQQSLDQGLQFLIQYYNGEERAKGNILERFSAQQFPDLHSELNLSSLELGDSALYFCASIATSGGYTFGSGTRLTVV.

J is TRBJ1-5 and V is TRBV6-1; tentative D call: TRBD1 (5 bases). Trimming left V 1 base short and J 6 bases short, with 13 bases between. The germline V gene has CDR1 MNHNS and CDR2 SASEGT. There are 15 residues in the CDR3. For the CDR3, the DNA is TGTGCCAGCAGTGAAGGGCAGGGCCTCGGTCAGCCCCAGCATTTT. This encodes CASSEGQGLGQPQHF.

The gene calls are TRBV12-5 and TRBJ1-4, with 7 bases that match TRBD1. Germline loops: CDR1 LGHNT, CDR2 FRNRAP. The CDR3 is 16 residues long. The J segment lost 8 bases and the V segment lost 6 bases, leaving 15 bases of the junction unmatched. The CDR3: CASGLQLTGSQEKLFF. CDR3 DNA sequence: TGTGCTAGTGGACTCCAACTGACAGGGTCCCAAGAAAAACTGTTTTTT.